This record covers a single TCR beta chain. This clone turned up a few times. This clone's antigen is unknown. Per-base quality was not reported, and no clone a single base away is much larger than it. Its CDR3 holds 14 amino acids, cysteine through phenylalanine. Of all the DNA, just the CDR3 is kept, 42 bases in frame from base 1. V lost 5 bases and J lost 0 bases; the stretch between them is 8 bases long. CDR1 is given as SEHNR and CDR2 as FQNEAQ, both from the germline V gene (reference sequence). For sequencing of the TCRbeta CDR3 region, genomic DNA was extracted from the sorted cells. The immunoSEQ Assay was used to sequence the TCRbeta CDR3 regions. Held by TCRdb, this immuneACCESS table contains in-frame sequences only and omits some clones. Under half of the omission traces to an unresolved V gene where checked; the cause of the rest is unknown. This sample comprises about 59,000 clones, about 89% of them detected only once. Of the sample, approximately 0.39% falls within the top ten clones.

Patients with a history of autoimmune disease or receiving systemic immunosuppression were excluded from the trial. In every dose cohort, peripheral blood was drawn for TCR sequencing at baseline, cycle 4 day 1, and cycle 7 day 1. The samples were drawn from a first-in-human, open-label, multicenter phase I dose-escalation trial of ivuxolimab. The trial enrolled adults with locally advanced or metastatic head and neck squamous cell, hepatocellular, melanoma or renal cell carcinoma. Before TCR sequencing, CD4+ and CD8+ T cells were separately sorted from peripheral blood. The data belong to a study of OX40 agonist ivuxolimab in advanced cancers. With respect to the entire study: The costimulatory receptor OX40 (CD134) was targeted by ivuxolimab, a fully human IgG2 agonistic monoclonal antibody. Peripheral TCRbeta sequencing aimed to test whether ivuxolimab altered TCR sequence diversity and caused clonal T-cell expansion. Partial responses were achieved by three dose-escalation patients, of whom one had hepatocellular carcinoma and two had cutaneous melanoma. In the dose-escalation cohort, 70% to 85% of patients were male, and the mean age was 60 years with a range of roughly 23 to 79. Intravenous ivuxolimab was administered to patients every 2 weeks at six dose levels: 0.01, 0.1, 0.3, 1.5, 3 and 10 mg/kg. Patients were allowed to have had prior anti-PD-1, anti-PD-L1 or anti-CTLA-4 therapy, and more than 30% of the dose-escalation patients had previously received checkpoint inhibitors. Of the approximately 54 dose-escalation patients, hepatocellular carcinoma was present in approximately 20, melanoma in roughly 15, renal cell carcinoma in 9 and head and neck cancer in 9. The paper describes the monotherapy dose-escalation part (N = 52 patients) of the phase I trial of ivuxolimab. The paper as a whole reports these results and caveats: The antigen specificity of the clonally expanded peripheral T cells was not determined. At doses of 0.1 to 3.0 mg/kg, clonal expansion of both CD4+ and CD8+ blood T cells was observed from baseline to week 6. Low levels of normalized T-cell clonal expansion were also shown by some nonresponding patients. In the 0.1-3.0 mg/kg groups, partial responders had among the lowest normalized peripheral clonal expansion, particularly in CD8+ T cells. After ivuxolimab, expanded clones were on average more numerous among CD8+ T cells than among CD4+ T cells.

The sample was CD4+ or CD8+ T cells sorted from blood, taken in a trial of the OX40 agonist ivuxolimab. The receptor comes from an adult with an advanced solid tumor such as melanoma, head and neck, liver or kidney cancer. This sequence uses TRBV7-9 and TRBJ1-3; TRBD1 is a possible D gene, resting on 6 matching bases. For the CDR3, the sequence is CASSPGHSGNTIYF. The DNA is as follows: TGTGCCAGCAGCCCGGGACACTCTGGAAACACCATATATTTT.